One sample yielded the 24 T cell receptor beta chains listed below, sequenced in a study of OX40 agonist ivuxolimab in advanced cancers. The method was immunoSEQ multiplex PCR; TCRdb's version includes in-frame clones alone and lacks a portion of them. The sample holds tens of thousands of clones, about 82% seen once. The sequencing here drew on CD4+ or CD8+ T cells sorted from blood, taken in a trial of the OX40 agonist ivuxolimab. These TCRs come from an adult with an advanced solid tumor such as melanoma, head and neck, liver or kidney cancer.

The gene calls are TRBV18 and TRBJ2-1, with no clear D. The V end lost 1 base, the J end lost 5 bases, and 9 bases lay between the germline ends. This CDR3 region has 14 residues. Per the germline V gene, CDR1 is KGHSH and CDR2 is LQKENI. CDR3 sequence (DNA): TGTGCCAGCTCACCACAGGTACCGGACAATGAGCAGTTCTTC. This encodes CASSPQVPDNEQFF.

This chain joins TRBV6-5 and TRBJ1-1; D not resolved. V was trimmed by 4 bases and J by 8 bases, leaving 8 bases between them. Per the germline V gene, CDR1 is MNHEY and CDR2 is SVGAGI. The CDR3 length is 11 residues. The CDR3 is CASSSFREAFF. The CDR3, as DNA: TGTGCCAGCAGTTCATTCCGGGAAGCTTTCTTT.

The chain couples TRBV5-1 to TRBJ2-2; 7 bases agree with TRBD2. Germline assignment: CDR1 SGHRS and CDR2 YFSETQ. The CDR3 is made up of 17 amino acids. With 0 bases clipped from V and 5 bases from J, the junction kept 10 bases outside the gene matches. This CDR3 is CASSLARAGASTGELFF. The CDR3 DNA reads TGCGCCAGCAGCTTGGCCCGCGCGGGAGCGAGTACCGGGGAGCTGTTTTTT. Full variable domain (missing parts from reference TRBV5-1 and TRBJ2-2): KAGVTQTPRYLIKTRGQQVTLSCSPISGHRSVSWYQQTPGQGLQFLFEYFSETQRNKGNFPGRFSGRQFSNSRSEMNVSTLELGDSALYLCASSLARAGASTGELFFGEGSRLTVL.

The chain employs TRBV7-9 and TRBJ1-2, with D tentatively TRBD1 (6 bases). Trimming took off 5 bases at V and 6 bases at J, with 13 bases between the two ends. The CDR3 extends over 13 amino acids. Germline V gene data show CDR1 as SEHNR and CDR2 as FQNEAQ (reference sequence). CDR3 residues: CASSLGGPDGYTF. In nucleotides, the CDR3 is TGTGCCAGCAGCCTCGGGGGGCCGGATGGCTACACCTTC.

The chain uses TRBV7-6 and TRBJ1-5; no firm D call. The CDR3 extends over 14 amino acids. The germline V and J ends were trimmed by 1 base and 6 bases, with 10 bases remaining between them. Germline V CDR1 and CDR2: SGHVS, FNYEAQ. The CDR3 protein is CASSLGGGGQPQHF. In DNA, the CDR3 is TGTGCCAGCAGCTTAGGTGGAGGAGGTCAGCCCCAGCATTTT.

The chain couples TRBV2 to TRBJ1-4; the match to TRBD1 covers 9 bases. Germline CDR1 and CDR2: SNHLY and FYNNEI. V was clipped by 4 bases and J by 6 bases; unmatched bases: 15. The CDR3 spans 18 residues. Written as DNA, the CDR3 is TGTGCCAGCAGTGGCCCGGGACAGGGTGTAAGATTGGATGAAAAACTGTTTTTT. Amino acids: CASSGPGQGVRLDEKLFF.

This clone was seen a single time. The chain combines TRBV28 with TRBJ2-1; the match to TRBD1 covers 11 bases. Germline V gene sequence: CDR1 MDHEN, CDR2 SYDVKM. V dropped 4 bases and J dropped 9; count of bases not matched to a gene: 8. The CDR3 runs to 15 residues. The DNA for the CDR3 is TGTGCCAGCAGTTCACGAGGGACAGGGGGTTTTGAGCAGTTCTTC. This sequence encodes CASSSRGTGGFEQFF.

This chain uses TRBV19 with TRBJ1-5, with 7 positions matching TRBD1. Germline V gene sequence: CDR1 LNHDA, CDR2 SQIVND (reference sequence). V was pared by 3 bases and J by 2 bases, with 4 bases of the junction left unmatched. The CDR3 has 15 residues. DNA of the CDR3: TGTGCCAGTAGTATGTCGGACAGGCGCAATCAGCCCCAGCATTTT. Amino acid sequence: CASSMSDRRNQPQHF. Drawing the rest from reference TRBV19 and TRBJ1-5, the complete variable domain is DGGITQSPKYLFRKEGQNVTLSCEQNLNHDAMYWYRQDPGQGLRLIYYSQIVNDFQKGDIAEGYSVSREKKESFPLTVTSAQKNPTAFYLCASSMSDRRNQPQHFGDGTRLSIL.

This chain connects TRBV6-5 to TRBJ2-7; the D gene is possibly TRBD2 (5 bases). Germline V lookup: CDR1 MNHEY, CDR2 SVGAGI. CDR3 length: 14 amino acids. Trimming removed 6 bases at V and 2 bases at J, with 14 bases between. The CDR3 reads CASRYLDGAYEQYF. DNA for the CDR3: TGTGCCAGCAGGTATTTGGACGGGGCCTACGAGCAGTACTTC.

V usage is TRBV6-1 and J usage is TRBJ2-2; 15 nucleotides line up with TRBD2. The CDR3 sequence is 17 residues long. Germline V lookup: CDR1 MNHNS, CDR2 SASEGT. With V trimmed by 4 bases and J by 9 bases, 9 bases remained unmatched. CDR3 sequence (DNA): TGTGCCAGCAGTGGCTCGTGGACTAGCGGGAGGGCCAGGGAGCTGTTTTTT. Protein: CASSGSWTSGRARELFF.

The CDR3, as DNA: TGCGCCAGCAGCTCCCGGGGTAGCGGAGAAGAGACCCAGTACTTC. Translating gives CASSSRGSGEETQYF. The chain is built from TRBV5-1 and TRBJ2-5; D is perhaps TRBD2 (6 bases). V lost 3 bases, J lost 3 bases, and 15 bases lay in between. This CDR3 contains 15 residues. Germline V gene sequence: CDR1 SGHRS, CDR2 YFSETQ.

The chain has TRBV7-9 and TRBJ1-1; no clear D gene. Germline V gene sequence: CDR1 SEHNR, CDR2 FQNEAQ (reference sequence). V was shortened by 1 base and J by 5 bases, with 8 bases between the two germline ends. The CDR3 runs to 13 residues. CDR3 loop: CASSLGEGTEAFF. CDR3 DNA: TGTGCCAGCAGCTTAGGCGAAGGGACTGAAGCTTTCTTT.

The chain recombines TRBV2 with TRBJ2-7; 10 positions match TRBD1. Germline V CDR1 and CDR2: SNHLY, FYNNEI. Unmatched junction bases numbered 5, after V lost 5 bases and J lost 1 base. The CDR3 totals 15 residues. The CDR3 DNA follows: TGTGCCAGCAGTAGACAGGGGGCAGGTTCCTACGAGCAGTACTTC. Residues: CASSRQGAGSYEQYF.

The V call is TRBV29-1, the J call TRBJ1-2; D remains ambiguous. Germline V gives CDR1 SQVTM, CDR2 ANQGSEA. V was cut by 4 bases and J by 2 bases, with 8 bases left in between. This CDR3 spans 12 amino acids. As DNA, the CDR3 is TGCAGCGTTGGATGGGAGAACTATGGCTACACCTTC. Translation: CSVGWENYGYTF.

This chain joins TRBV10-3 and TRBJ2-3, with D tentatively TRBD2 (6 bases). This CDR3 comprises 14 residues. Deletions cut 8 bases from V and 5 bases from J, with 17 bases between. CDR1 is ENHRY, CDR2 SYGVKD, per germline. The CDR3 sequence is CAIRHPGSGDTQYF. As DNA, the CDR3 is TGTGCCATCCGCCATCCGGGTAGCGGAGATACGCAGTATTTT.

This chain joins TRBV6-5 and TRBJ1-2; 8 bases match TRBD1. This CDR3 contains 16 residues. Germline lookup yields CDR1 MNHEY and CDR2 SVGAGI. V trimming: 0 bases; J trimming: 4 bases; junction bases outside the gene matches: 7. This CDR3 is CASSYSAGGDSYGYTF. For the CDR3, the DNA is TGTGCCAGCAGTTACTCAGCAGGGGGCGATTCCTATGGCTACACCTTC.

This chain's CDR3 is CASSSRRTTAYGYTF. DNA for the CDR3: TGTGCCAGCAGTTCTCGTAGGACTACAGCTTATGGCTACACCTTC. The V and J genes are TRBV6-6 and TRBJ1-2; D gene unclear. This CDR3 has 15 amino acids. Germline CDR1 reads MNHNY; CDR2 reads SVGAGI (reference sequence). V lost 4 bases to trimming and J lost 5 bases, with 17 bases between them.

This clone appeared a single time. The genes are TRBV7-3 and TRBJ2-1; TRBD2 might be the D (7 bases). V was trimmed by 1 base and J by 7 bases, leaving 14 bases between them. CDR1 and CDR2 from the germline V gene are SGHTA and FQGTGA. The CDR3 is 15 amino acids. In DNA form, the CDR3 reads TGTGCCAGCAGCTTAAGCGGGGGCCCCGGGAATGAGCAGTTCTTC. It translates to CASSLSGGPGNEQFF.

The J gene is TRBJ2-2, the V gene TRBV5-1; D uncertain. The CDR3 sequence is 15 residues long. Trimming removed 1 base from V and 2 bases from J, with 9 bases in between. The V gene's germline CDR1 is SGHRS and CDR2 YFSETQ. CDR3 in amino acids: CASSLNPDNTGELFF. The CDR3, as DNA: TGCGCCAGCAGCTTGAATCCAGACAACACCGGGGAGCTGTTTTTT. The variable domain in full, completed from reference TRBV5-1 and TRBJ2-2, reads KAGVTQTPRYLIKTRGQQVTLSCSPISGHRSVSWYQQTPGQGLQFLFEYFSETQRNKGNFPGRFSGRQFSNSRSEMNVSTLELGDSALYLCASSLNPDNTGELFFGEGSRLTVL.

This sequence joins TRBV27 and TRBJ2-7; 8 nucleotides agree with TRBD1. Trimming cost V 5 bases and J 2 bases; bases outside gene matches: 8. The CDR3 totals 15 residues. Germline assignment: CDR1 MNHEY and CDR2 SMNVEV (reference sequence). The CDR3 DNA reads TGTGCCAGCAGTGCCTACAGGGGGGCTGCCTACGAGCAGTACTTC. This codes for CASSAYRGAAYEQYF.

CDR3 in DNA: TGTGCCAGCAGCTTAAGCCCTAGCGGGGGCGCGTCCCCTTCCTACGAGCAGTACTTC. It encodes CASSLSPSGGASPSYEQYF. The chain uses TRBV7-2 and TRBJ2-7, with 10 bases aligning to TRBD2. With V trimmed by 2 bases and J by 1 base, 14 bases remained unmatched. CDR3 length equals 19 residues. Germline CDR1 reads SGHTA; CDR2 reads FQGNSA.

CDR3 residues: CASSPGPYQPQHF. DNA for the CDR3: TGTGCCAGCAGTCCAGGGCCTTATCAGCCCCAGCATTTT. The rearrangement uses TRBV6-4 and TRBJ1-5; the D gene is possibly TRBD1 (5 bases). The CDR3 spans 13 residues. V was pared by 5 bases and J by 5 bases, with 10 bases between. Germline loops: CDR1 MRHNA, CDR2 SNTAGT.

The rearrangement links TRBV28 to TRBJ1-1; 10 bases match TRBD1. Germline loops: CDR1 MDHEN, CDR2 SYDVKM. The CDR3 covers 14 residues. V dropped 6 bases and J dropped 4; count of bases not matched to a gene: 5. CDR3 coding DNA: TGTGCCAGCAGAACCGGACAGGGGGTCACTGAAGCTTTCTTT. Encoded protein: CASRTGQGVTEAFF.

This sequence joins TRBV7-8 and TRBJ2-7, with 13 positions matching TRBD2. This CDR3 spans 15 amino acids. From germline, CDR1 is SGHVS and CDR2 FQNEAQ. J lost 5 bases, V lost 1 base, and 2 bases had no gene match. CDR3 sequence (DNA): TGTGCCAGCAGCTTAGGGACTAGCGGGAGCCACGAGCAGTACTTC. Translation: CASSLGTSGSHEQYF. The full variable domain, its missing parts supplied by reference TRBV7-8 and TRBJ2-7, is GAGVSQSPRYKVAKRGQDVALRCDPISGHVSLFWYQQALGQGPEFLTYFQNEAQLDKSGLPSDRFFAERPEGSVSTLKIQRTQQEDSAVYLCASSLGTSGSHEQYFGPGTRLTVT.